This T cell receptor (beta chain) comes out of a study of human T cells and chemical hapten exposure. Specified time point: pre-sensitization, week 0. Documented treatment: therapeutic diphenylcyclopropenone sensitization with weekly scalp DPC. Unique molecular identifiers were attached to individual cDNA molecules within the library. TCRdb analysed the RACE reads with MiXCR anew, one entry per CDR3 protein. The sample contains approximately 80,000 distinct CDR3 sequences, approximately 15% of which appear only once. V lost 4 bases and J lost 0, with 11 bases in between. Germline V CDR1 and CDR2: KGHDR, SFDVKD. CDR3 size: 16 residues. With regard to this clonotype: Antigen unknown.

Study-wide results and limits: Healthy individuals' immune responses may differ from those of donors, who had alopecia. Those TCRs sitting above 1 in 1000 frequency stayed the same with DPC sensitization.

The TCR was taken from a woman in her fifties or sixties with alopecia areata. Some clones in this sample may be carry-over from other donors' samples. The genes are TRBV24-1 and TRBJ2-2, with a weak D call TRBD2 (6 bases). The sample in question was whole blood, obtained in connection with sensitization to the hapten diphenylcyclopropenone (DPC). CDR3 loop: CATSDPGTSNTGELFF. For the CDR3, the DNA is TGTGCCACCAGTGACCCCGGGACTTCGAACACCGGGGAGCTGTTTTTT.